This TCR beta chain was retrieved from a study of T cell responses to AZD1222 COVID-19 vaccine. Findings and caveats of the study: White British ancestry dominated among donors, who included more females, and clonal diversity was possibly underestimated. The CD4 TCRs associated with vaccination extended across spike and predominated at 160-218 and 743-854.

This clone has only one observation. As yet, its antigen is unknown. This CDR3 is built from 17 residues. Trimming stripped 0 bases from V and 8 bases from J, with 20 bases between. In germline, CDR1 is GTSNPN, CDR2 SVGIG (reference sequence). Clones were sequenced by immunoSEQ multiplex PCR, and TCRdb holds only the in-frame ones, with some missing. This repertoire shows about 140,000 clones, 80% to 95% found once; its top ten account for 3.6%. The sample was peripheral blood, taken 28 days after the second AZD1222 dose. The V call is TRBV30, the J call TRBJ1-6; D ambiguous. The source is an adult who received the AZD1222 COVID-19 vaccine. In nucleotides, the CDR3 is TGTGCCTGGAGTGTACTGGGCATTTTGCAGGTGGATTCACCCCTCCACTTT. It translates to CAWSVLGILQVDSPLHF.